These 5 T cell receptor beta chains came from one sample sequenced in a study of PD-L1 blockade in urothelial cancer. Profiling relied on immunoSEQ multiplex PCR, and the TCRdb table lists in-frame clones only, not all of them. This sample has almost 30,000 clones, with 87% found just once. Sequenced here: PBMCs, sampled around atezolizumab (anti-PD-L1) treatment. Every receptor here comes from a man in his forties or fifties with urothelial cancer.

The V gene is TRBV7-3, the J gene TRBJ2-7, with TRBD2 matching over 7 bases. Germline CDR1 and CDR2: SGHTA and FQGTGA. The ends lost 4 bases at V and 5 bases at J; junction bases unmatched: 11. This CDR3 has 15 residues. The CDR3 nucleotides read TGTGCCAGCAGCTCCTCACCCGCGGGGGTCAACGAGCAGTACTTC. This gives the protein CASSSSPAGVNEQYF.

The chain carries TRBV9 and TRBJ2-1, with 9 bases identical to TRBD2. Germline trimming cut 4 bases from V and 12 bases from J; bases unmatched to any gene: 23. The CDR3 is 18 amino acids. Germline V gene lookup returns CDR1 SGDLS and CDR2 YYNGEE. CDR3 nucleotides: TGTGCCAGCAGCCTAAAGGCCTCCGGCGGGACTAGCATTCAAATGCAGTTCTTC. It specifies CASSLKASGGTSIQMQFF.

This chain joins TRBV27 and TRBJ2-2, with 7 bases fitting TRBD2. V shed 8 bases and J 8 bases; nucleotides not matched to a gene: 17. CDR1 is MNHEY, CDR2 SMNVEV, per germline (reference sequence). This CDR3 spans 16 amino acids. CDR3 coding DNA: TGTGCCAGCTTAGCTCCTTCTAGCGGTGTACAGGGGGAGCTGTTTTTT. Amino acid sequence: CASLAPSSGVQGELFF.

This clone has a handful of counts. The chain employs TRBV5-1 and TRBJ1-1; TRBD1 aligns across 7 bases. V gave up 2 bases and J gave up 1 base; unmatched junction bases: 20. The germline V gene has CDR1 SGHRS and CDR2 YFSETQ. The CDR3 loop spans 20 amino acids. CDR3 sequence (DNA): TGCGCCAGCAGCTTCGAGAAGACTGTCAGACAGGGATCATCGAACACTGAAGCTTTCTTT. Protein: CASSFEKTVRQGSSNTEAFF.

The chain uses TRBV5-1 and TRBJ1-2; TRBD1 is a possible D gene (6 bases). The length of the CDR3 is 15 residues. Per the germline V gene, CDR1 is SGHRS and CDR2 is YFSETQ. Trimming took off 4 bases at V and 4 bases at J, with 17 bases between the two ends. The DNA of the CDR3 is TGCGCCAGCAGCCTGACAGGCCCTCTCCTCTATGGCTACACCTTC. Protein product: CASSLTGPLLYGYTF.